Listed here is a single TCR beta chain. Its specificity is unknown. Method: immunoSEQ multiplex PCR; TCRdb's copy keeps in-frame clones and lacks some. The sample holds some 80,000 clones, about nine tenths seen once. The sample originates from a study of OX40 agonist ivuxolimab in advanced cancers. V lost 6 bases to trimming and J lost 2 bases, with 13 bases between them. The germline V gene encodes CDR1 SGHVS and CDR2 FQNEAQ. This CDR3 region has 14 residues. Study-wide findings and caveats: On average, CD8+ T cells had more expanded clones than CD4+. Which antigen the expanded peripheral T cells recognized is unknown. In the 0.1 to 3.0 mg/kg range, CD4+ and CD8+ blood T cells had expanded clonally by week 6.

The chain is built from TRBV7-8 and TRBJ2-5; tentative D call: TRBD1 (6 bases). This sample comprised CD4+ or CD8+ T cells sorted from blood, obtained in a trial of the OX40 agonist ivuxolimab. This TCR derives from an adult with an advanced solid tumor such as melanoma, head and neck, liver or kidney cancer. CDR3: CASRGALHQETQYF. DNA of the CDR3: TGTGCCAGCAGGGGGGCCCTACATCAAGAGACCCAGTACTTC. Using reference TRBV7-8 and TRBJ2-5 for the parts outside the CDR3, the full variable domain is GAGVSQSPRYKVAKRGQDVALRCDPISGHVSLFWYQQALGQGPEFLTYFQNEAQLDKSGLPSDRFFAERPEGSVSTLKIQRTQQEDSAVYLCASRGALHQETQYFGPGTRLLVL.